A single sample gave rise to the 21 T cell receptor beta chains below, sequenced in a study of T cells after yellow fever vaccination. Using its own MiXCR run on the 5' RACE reads, TCRdb lists one record per CDR3 protein. The data contain roughly 94,000 distinct CDR3 sequences, roughly 9% of them singletons. The material was CD8+ T cells not binding an NS4B(214-222) dextramer, sorted from PBMCs, obtained around 15 days after the first yellow fever vaccination. These receptor sequences come from a man aged 18-30 years who received the YFV17D yellow fever vaccine.

This clonotype was seen once. V and J are TRBV7-9 and TRBJ2-3; D unclear. CDR1 is SEHNR and CDR2 is FQNEAQ in the germline V gene (reference sequence). V lost 4 bases and J lost 2, with 16 bases in between. The CDR3 runs 16 residues. In nucleotides, the CDR3 is TGTGCCAGCAGCTCCGCCGTCGCGTCTCTCACAGATACGCAGTATTTT. Translated: CASSSAVASLTDTQYF. Combining the CDR3 with reference TRBV7-9 and TRBJ2-3 gives the whole variable domain DTGVSQNPRHKITKRGQNVTFRCDPISEHNRLYWYRQTLGQGPEFLTYFQNEAQLEKSRLLSDRFSAERPKGSFSTLEIQRTEQGDSAMYLCASSSAVASLTDTQYFGPGTRLTVL.

This clonotype has just a few counts. The chain has TRBV5-1 and TRBJ2-1; D possibly corresponds to TRBD2 (5 bases). Germline lookup yields CDR1 SGHRS and CDR2 YFSETQ. The CDR3 runs to 13 residues. The germline V and J ends were trimmed by 5 bases and 5 bases, with 11 bases remaining between them. The CDR3 here is CASSSSGNNEQFF. The DNA of the CDR3 is TGCGCCAGCAGTTCATCCGGGAACAATGAGCAGTTCTTC.

This clonotype came up many times. V and J are TRBV16 and TRBJ1-5; D is ambiguous. The CDR3 runs 14 residues. Germline lookup yields CDR1 KGHSY and CDR2 FQNENV. V gave up 4 bases and J gave up 3 bases, with 10 bases separating them. The CDR3 here is CASSPASHNQPQHF. The CDR3 region has the DNA TGTGCCAGCAGCCCCGCATCCCACAATCAGCCCCAGCATTTT.

This clonotype has a count of ten or more. The chain is built from TRBV6-1 and TRBJ2-2; a weak D match, TRBD1 (6 bases). Germline CDR1 MNHNS, CDR2 SASEGT. This CDR3 is 14 amino acids long. Trimming shortened V by 6 bases and J by 5 bases, and 13 bases separated the two germline ends. CDR3 residues: CASSSQGITGELFF. CDR3 DNA sequence: TGTGCCAGCAGCTCTCAGGGGATTACCGGGGAGCTGTTTTTT.

The J gene is TRBJ2-1, the V gene TRBV12-3 or TRBV12-4; tentative D call: TRBD2 (5 bases). The V end lost 5 bases, the J end lost 8 bases, and 19 bases lay between the germline ends. CDR3 length: 15 amino acids. For the CDR3, the DNA is TGTGCCAGCAGTCCTTGGGTAGAGGGATACCATGAGCAGTTCTTC. Its protein is CASSPWVEGYHEQFF.

The chain couples TRBV5-5 to TRBJ1-6, with a tentative D call TRBD1 (6 bases). Between the trimmed V and J ends, which lost 4 bases and 7 bases, there was a span of 15 bases. CDR1 and CDR2 from the germline V gene are SGHKS and YYEKEE (reference sequence). The CDR3 covers 15 residues. The CDR3 loop is CASSPHAGENSPLHF. Here the CDR3 DNA reads TGTGCCAGCAGCCCGCACGCAGGGGAGAATTCACCCCTCCACTTT.

This clonotype was detected many times. V usage is TRBV3-1 and J usage is TRBJ2-1, with D tentatively TRBD1 (5 bases). Trimming took off 4 bases at V and 4 bases at J, with 11 bases between the two ends. The germline CDR1 and CDR2 sequences are LGHDT and YNNKEL (reference sequence). There are 14 residues in the CDR3. The CDR3 DNA follows: TGTGCCAGCAGCCCTCTAAGGGGATACAATGAGCAGTTCTTC. Its translation: CASSPLRGYNEQFF.

In this sample, this clonotype turned up a few times. The rearrangement links TRBV5-1 to TRBJ2-5; TRBD1 matches 9 bases. With 3 bases clipped from V and 4 bases from J, the junction kept 4 bases outside the gene matches. The germline CDR1 and CDR2 sequences are SGHRS and YFSETQ. The length of the CDR3 is 14 residues. The CDR3 loop is CASSWGTGPETQYF. For the CDR3, the DNA is TGCGCCAGCAGCTGGGGGACAGGGCCAGAGACCCAGTACTTC.

This clonotype was detected only a few times. V is TRBV10-3 and J is TRBJ2-5; TRBD1 matches at 10 bases. V lost 10 bases and J lost 3; bases outside the gene matches: 2. Germline V gives CDR1 ENHRY, CDR2 SYGVKD. The CDR3 length is 12 residues. The CDR3 nucleotides are TGTGCCAGCGGGACAGGGGAAGAGACCCAGTACTTC. It codes for CASGTGEETQYF.

The chain employs TRBV4-1 and TRBJ1-4; 8 bases are shared with TRBD1. CDR1 MGHRA and CDR2 YSYEKL come from the germline V gene. Trimming took 0 bases from V and 8 from J; bases not matched to a gene: 8. The length of the CDR3 is 16 residues. In DNA form, the CDR3 reads TGCGCCAGCAGCCAAGATGGCGTACAGGGGGACGAAAAACTGTTTTTT. This gives the protein CASSQDGVQGDEKLFF.

This rearrangement joins TRBV5-1 to TRBJ1-1; TRBD1 aligns across 7 bases. The CDR3 length is 16 residues. J lost 4 bases, V lost 0 bases, and 9 bases had no gene match. Germline CDR1 is SGHRS and CDR2 is YFSETQ. The CDR3, as DNA: TGCGCCAGCAGCTTGGATTATGTGGCAGGGGGCACTGAAGCTTTCTTT. This encodes CASSLDYVAGGTEAFF.

The gene calls are TRBV23-1 and TRBJ2-1, with 8 positions matching TRBD2. TRBV23-1 is identified as an open reading frame with a role that is uncertain. This CDR3 has 17 residues. The junction had 4 bases not matched to a gene; V was cut back by 0 bases and J by 0 bases. Written as DNA, the CDR3 is TGCGCCAGCAGTCAATCGCGGGGGGACCACTCCTACAATGAGCAGTTCTTC. Protein sequence: CASSQSRGDHSYNEQFF.

This clonotype was detected a few times. The chain couples TRBV6-5 to TRBJ2-5; D gene uncertain. V shed 4 bases and J shed 0 bases, with 6 bases lying between them. This CDR3 region has 13 residues. Germline V CDR1 and CDR2: MNHEY, SVGAGI. The CDR3, as DNA: TGTGCCAGCAGTTGGTTAAACCAAGAGACCCAGTACTTC. This gives the protein CASSWLNQETQYF.

The gene calls are TRBV4-1 and TRBJ2-5; D call uncertain. Germline V gene data show CDR1 as MGHRA and CDR2 as YSYEKL. V was pared by 2 bases and J by 5 bases, with 9 bases between. This CDR3 has 13 amino acids. In nucleotides, the CDR3 is TGCGCCAGCAGCCAATTGGGTTGGGAGACCCAGTACTTC. Translated: CASSQLGWETQYF.

This clonotype was seen a handful of times. The gene calls are TRBV29-1 and TRBJ1-2, with 10 bases lining up with TRBD1. The CDR3 consists of 12 residues. J lost 3 bases, V lost 7 bases, and 2 bases had no gene match. CDR1 and CDR2 from the germline V gene are SQVTM and ANQGSEA. The CDR3, as DNA: TGCAGCGCCGGACAGGGGGACTATGGCTACACCTTC. Its translation is CSAGQGDYGYTF.

J is TRBJ2-5 and V is TRBV12-3 or TRBV12-4; 9 bases fit TRBD2. The CDR3 is made up of 15 amino acids. The ends lost 5 bases at V and 5 bases at J; junction bases unmatched: 9. The CDR3 loop is CASSARTSESETQYF. In DNA form, the CDR3 reads TGTGCCAGCAGTGCCCGGACTAGCGAGTCGGAGACCCAGTACTTC.

The V call is TRBV7-9, the J call TRBJ2-1, with D maybe TRBD1 (5 bases). Per germline, CDR1 SEHNR and CDR2 FQNEAQ (reference sequence). V was cut by 4 bases and J by 7 bases, with 14 bases left in between. This CDR3 comprises 14 residues. CDR3: CASSSQAKTNEQFF. The DNA of the CDR3 is TGTGCCAGCAGCTCACAGGCTAAGACGAATGAGCAGTTCTTC.

The chain links TRBV20-1 to TRBJ2-7; 10 bases line up with TRBD1. The CDR3 has 16 amino acids. V trimming: 3 bases; J trimming: 5 bases; junction bases outside the gene matches: 13. Germline V gives CDR1 DFQATT, CDR2 SNEGSKA (reference sequence). The CDR3 protein is CSARLAWGTGDDEQYF. CDR3 sequence (DNA): TGCAGTGCTAGGTTGGCTTGGGGGACAGGGGACGACGAGCAGTACTTC.

This clonotype occurred a few times. The chain combines TRBV20-1 with TRBJ1-6, with a tentative D call TRBD1 (5 bases). V was clipped by 8 bases and J by 0 bases, with 11 bases between them. In germline, CDR1 is DFQATT, CDR2 SNEGSKA (reference sequence). There are 14 residues in the CDR3. The CDR3 bases are TGCAGTCCGCTAGACAGCTCCTATAATTCACCCCTCCACTTT. Its protein product is CSPLDSSYNSPLHF.

The chain is built from TRBV4-3 and TRBJ2-2; TRBD1 matches 12 bases. The length of the CDR3 is 19 residues. V was pared by 1 base and J by 0 bases, with 6 bases of the junction left unmatched. Per the germline V gene, CDR1 is LGHNA and CDR2 is YSLEER. The CDR3 sequence: CASSQAGTGGYANTGELFF. CDR3 nucleotide sequence: TGCGCCAGCAGCCAAGCCGGGACAGGGGGCTACGCGAACACCGGGGAGCTGTTTTTT.

This clonotype was recorded a few times. The chain carries TRBV3-1 and TRBJ1-5, with TRBD1 identical over 8 bases. Germline trimming cut 3 bases from V and 0 bases from J; bases unmatched to any gene: 1. CDR1 and CDR2 from the germline V gene are LGHDT and YNNKEL (reference sequence). This CDR3 region has 15 residues. For the CDR3, the DNA is TGTGCCAGCAGCCAGGGACAGGATAGCAATCAGCCCCAGCATTTT. Protein sequence: CASSQGQDSNQPQHF.